Below, 17 T cell receptor beta chains from the same sample are listed, as sequenced in a study of shared clonotypes between healthy human individuals. TCRdb's copy holds only in-frame clones and misses some; the assay was immunoSEQ multiplex PCR. The sample records fewer than 1.6 million clones, 97% to 99% being singletons. The sequenced sample consisted of naive CD4+ T cells sorted from blood. Subset described: CD45RA+ positively selected. Every receptor here comes from a man aged 25 to 40 in good health.

The CDR3 nucleotides read TGTGCCAGCAACAAGGGGTCCTACAATGAGCAGTTCTTC. Protein product: CASNKGSYNEQFF. The chain has TRBV6-1 and TRBJ2-1, with D possibly TRBD1 on 5 matching bases. The CDR3 is made up of 13 amino acids. The germline gives CDR1 MNHNS, CDR2 SASEGT. Trimming took off 7 bases at V and 1 base at J, with 8 bases between the two ends.

The gene calls are TRBV28 and TRBJ1-4, with D uncertain. The germline V gene encodes CDR1 MDHEN and CDR2 SYDVKM. The CDR3 has 17 amino acids. Trimming cost V 6 bases and J 4 bases, with 21 bases left between them. CDR3 protein: CASRPYRGRTGNEKLFF. As DNA, the CDR3 is TGTGCCAGCAGGCCTTATCGAGGGAGGACCGGTAATGAAAAACTGTTTTTT.

This chain links TRBV29-1 with TRBJ2-1; 11 positions match TRBD1. Trimming cost V 7 bases and J 7 bases; bases outside gene matches: 9. Germline V gene sequence: CDR1 SQVTM, CDR2 ANQGSEA. CDR3 length equals 14 residues. CDR3 nucleotides: TGCAGCGCTTCGGGACAGGGGGGTGGGAATGAGCAGTTCTTC. Translation: CSASGQGGGNEQFF.

V and J are TRBV28 and TRBJ2-1, with 10 bases matching TRBD2. CDR1 MDHEN and CDR2 SYDVKM come from the germline V gene. The V and J ends lost 8 bases and 8 bases, in that order; junction bases with no gene match: 24. The CDR3 totals 19 residues. In nucleotides, the CDR3 is TGTGCCAGCCGCCCACAACCAGGGTTTGGGCCTAGCGGGAGCTATGAGCAGTTCTTC. This gives the protein CASRPQPGFGPSGSYEQFF. The complete variable domain, with remaining parts taken from reference TRBV28 and TRBJ2-1, reads DVKVTQSSRYLVKRTGEKVFLECVQDMDHENMFWYRQDPGLGLRLIYFSYDVKMKEKGDIPEGYSVSREKKERFSLILESASTNQTSMYLCASRPQPGFGPSGSYEQFFGPGTRLTVL.

A single count supports this clone. The rearrangement joins TRBV7-9 to TRBJ2-7, with D unclear. The germline CDR1 and CDR2 sequences are SEHNR and FQNEAQ (reference sequence). The CDR3 loop spans 15 amino acids. Deletions cut 5 bases from V and 2 bases from J, with 16 bases between. The CDR3 DNA reads as TGTGCCAGCAGCCAGTCTCTCGGTCCTACCTACGAGCAGTACTTC. Its translation is CASSQSLGPTYEQYF.

CDR3 protein: CASSAQGPNTGELFF. The CDR3 DNA is TGTGCCAGCAGCGCTCAGGGGCCGAACACCGGGGAGCTGTTTTTT. The chain joins TRBV7-2 to TRBJ2-2, with D possibly matching TRBD1 (6 bases). Trimming took 5 bases from V and 0 from J, leaving 10 bases between them. The CDR3 is 15 residues long. Germline CDR1 reads SGHTA; CDR2 reads FQGNSA.

The chain combines TRBV6-6 with TRBJ1-3, with 7 bases identical to TRBD1. Trimming cost V 2 bases and J 6 bases; bases outside gene matches: 7. The CDR3 is made up of 15 amino acids. Germline CDR1 and CDR2: MNHNY and SVGAGI (reference sequence). The CDR3, as DNA: TGTGCCAGCAGTTACGTGTCAGGGGGTACAAACACCATATATTTT. It encodes CASSYVSGGTNTIYF.

Only one count was recorded for this clone. The chain couples TRBV2 to TRBJ1-2, with D possibly TRBD1 on 6 matching bases. From germline, CDR1 is SNHLY and CDR2 FYNNEI. The CDR3 totals 15 residues. The V end was cut by 2 bases, the J end by 1 base, with 11 bases between. Here the CDR3 DNA reads TGTGCCAGCAGTGAATCGCAGGGGTTTAACTATGGCTACACCTTC. Translated: CASSESQGFNYGYTF.

The J gene is TRBJ1-1, the V gene TRBV7-9; D is unresolved. The germline V gene has CDR1 SEHNR and CDR2 FQNEAQ (reference sequence). The CDR3 runs to 18 residues. V gave up 0 bases and J gave up 5 bases, with 22 bases separating them. The CDR3 is CASSLARGRARGVTEAFF. The CDR3 nucleotides read TGTGCCAGCAGCTTAGCGCGGGGAAGGGCCCGCGGGGTTACTGAAGCTTTCTTT.

The rearrangement joins TRBV27 to TRBJ2-3, with 7 positions matching TRBD2. Trimming at V came to 2 bases and at J to 3 bases, leaving 5 bases not matched to a gene. The CDR3 is made up of 15 amino acids. Germline V CDR1 and CDR2: MNHEY, SMNVEV (reference sequence). The CDR3 coding sequence is TGTGCCAGCAGTTTAGCTCGCGGGAGAACAGATACGCAGTATTTT. This codes for CASSLARGRTDTQYF.

The rearrangement uses TRBV2 and TRBJ2-2; 12 positions match TRBD2. The V segment lost 6 bases and the J segment 5 bases; nucleotides outside the gene matches: 1. Germline V gene lookup returns CDR1 SNHLY and CDR2 FYNNEI. There are 14 residues in the CDR3. CDR3 coding DNA: TGTGCCAGCAGGGGGACTAGCGGGACCGGGGAGCTGTTTTTT. Amino acids: CASRGTSGTGELFF.

The chain joins TRBV18 to TRBJ1-3; D may be TRBD1 (6 bases). Per germline, CDR1 KGHSH and CDR2 LQKENI. The CDR3 is made up of 15 amino acids. V was pared by 3 bases and J by 0 bases, with 9 bases between. For the CDR3, the DNA is TGTGCCAGCTCACCCGGACAGCACTCTGGAAACACCATATATTTT. As protein: CASSPGQHSGNTIYF.

As DNA, the CDR3 is TGTGCCAGCAGCTCTTCATTCCGCGGGCAGCCCCAGCATTTT. This codes for CASSSSFRGQPQHF. The chain uses TRBV5-6 and TRBJ1-5; no clear D. The CDR3 consists of 14 residues. Germline CDR1 and CDR2: SGHDT and YYEEEE. V was clipped by 3 bases and J by 7 bases, with 14 bases between them.

The V call is TRBV28, the J call TRBJ1-3; maybe TRBD1 (6 bases). Germline V gives CDR1 MDHEN, CDR2 SYDVKM. The V end lost 3 bases, the J end lost 0 bases, and 15 bases lay between the germline ends. CDR3 length equals 17 residues. The CDR3 nucleotides are TGTGCCAGCAGTTTCCTCGGGGGCCAAGACTCTGGAAACACCATATATTTT. Protein: CASSFLGGQDSGNTIYF.

The CDR3 reads CASSLLTLRTNTEAFF. In DNA, the CDR3 is TGCGCCAGCAGCTTGTTAACATTACGAACCAACACTGAAGCTTTCTTT. J is TRBJ1-1 and V is TRBV5-1, with unresolved D. Germline lookup yields CDR1 SGHRS and CDR2 YFSETQ. CDR3 size: 16 residues. V was clipped by 1 base and J by 2 bases, with 15 bases between them.

V is TRBV6-5 and J is TRBJ2-7; 8 bases map to TRBD1. Germline trimming cut 5 bases from V and 6 bases from J; bases unmatched to any gene: 9. CDR1 is MNHEY, CDR2 SVGAGI, per germline. The CDR3 is 14 residues long. CDR3 amino acids: CASSAIRGRSEQYF. The CDR3 nucleotides read TGTGCCAGCAGTGCGATCAGGGGGCGATCCGAGCAGTACTTC.

The chain couples TRBV7-6 to TRBJ1-1; no definite D call. CDR3 length equals 17 residues. CDR1 and CDR2 from the germline V gene are SGHVS and FNYEAQ. V was cut by 0 bases and J by 0 bases, with 14 bases left in between. The CDR3 nucleotides are TGTGCCAGCAGCTTAGCCTCCCCCCCAACGTTGAACACTGAAGCTTTCTTT. The encoded protein is CASSLASPPTLNTEAFF.